The 32 T cell receptor beta chains reported below all come from one sample, sequenced in a study of blood T cell repertoires in COVID-19. Here immunoSEQ multiplex PCR was the method, and the copy in TCRdb shows in-frame clones only, minus some. The table shows around 100,000 clones, with 91% occurring only once. The sample comprised peripheral blood. The receptor source for this set is a man in his forties or fifties with acute or convalescent COVID-19.

This chain connects TRBV10-1 to TRBJ1-2; no clear D. The V gene's germline CDR1 is WNHNN and CDR2 SYGVQD (reference sequence). V lost 4 bases and J lost 7, with 13 bases in between. The CDR3 runs to 13 residues. CDR3 sequence (DNA): TGCGCCAGCAGTGGTAAGAGGGAGGCTGGCTACACCTTC. Protein: CASSGKREAGYTF.

The chain joins TRBV5-6 to TRBJ1-4; D gene ambiguous. Germline CDR1 SGHDT, CDR2 YYEEEE. V lost 4 bases to trimming and J lost 8 bases, with 12 bases between them. There are 13 residues in the CDR3. The CDR3 DNA is TGTGCCAGCAGCCTAGGAGGTAGCGAAAAACTGTTTTTT. This encodes CASSLGGSEKLFF.

The chain carries TRBV5-1 and TRBJ2-3; D might be TRBD1 (5 bases). V lost 7 bases to trimming and J lost 1 base, with 13 bases between them. The CDR3 runs 14 residues. Per the germline V gene, CDR1 is SGHRS and CDR2 is YFSETQ. In DNA, the CDR3 is TGCGCCAGCTCCTGGGGCCTCGGCACAGATACGCAGTATTTT. Translating it yields CASSWGLGTDTQYF.

The rearrangement joins TRBV7-9 to TRBJ1-2; D might be TRBD1 (6 bases). The germline V and J ends were trimmed by 10 bases and 7 bases, with 13 bases remaining between them. The CDR3 has 11 amino acids. Germline-derived CDR1 and CDR2 are SEHNR and FQNEAQ (reference sequence). As DNA, the CDR3 is TGTGCCATTTTGGCGGGGGCTGGCTACACCTTC. Translated, it gives CAILAGAGYTF.

This clone was observed a single time. This chain uses TRBV5-6 with TRBJ1-6; possible D gene TRBD1, 5 bases. Between the trimmed V and J ends, which lost 2 bases and 8 bases, there was a span of 23 bases. CDR1 is SGHDT, CDR2 YYEEEE, per germline. The CDR3 covers 18 residues. CDR3 nucleotides: TGTGCCAGCAGCTTACCGCCGGGGGTTCAAAGTCCCGATTCACCCCTCCACTTT. This codes for CASSLPPGVQSPDSPLHF.

The chain couples TRBV5-1 to TRBJ2-1; D might be TRBD2 (5 bases). CDR3 size: 16 residues. Trimming stripped 4 bases from V and 2 bases from J, with 16 bases between. Germline V lookup: CDR1 SGHRS, CDR2 YFSETQ. CDR3 sequence: CASSQQSGGPYNEQFF. DNA of the CDR3: TGCGCCAGCAGCCAGCAGAGCGGAGGTCCCTACAATGAGCAGTTCTTC.

The V call is TRBV5-1, the J call TRBJ2-5; TRBD1 might be the D (7 bases). The CDR3 sequence is 14 residues long. V shed 0 bases and J shed 5 bases, with 11 bases lying between them. From germline, CDR1 is SGHRS and CDR2 YFSETQ. The CDR3 here is CASSLGQGGETQYF. For the CDR3, the DNA is TGCGCCAGCAGCTTGGGACAGGGAGGCGAGACCCAGTACTTC.

This chain joins TRBV10-2 and TRBJ2-1; no reliable D call. The CDR3 runs 12 residues. V lost 4 bases to trimming and J lost 4 bases, with 5 bases between them. In germline, CDR1 is WSHSY, CDR2 SAAADI. CDR3 nucleotides: TGCGCCAGCAGTGCGACTTACAATGAGCAGTTCTTC. Residues: CASSATYNEQFF.

This chain joins TRBV9 and TRBJ1-3; TRBD1 matches 7 bases. The CDR3 loop spans 15 amino acids. Looked up from germline, CDR1 is SGDLS and CDR2 is YYNGEE. The V and J ends lost 1 base and 4 bases, in that order; junction bases with no gene match: 5. CDR3 coding DNA: TGTGCCAGCAGCGTACAAGACAGGGCCGGAAACACCATATATTTT. Translation gives CASSVQDRAGNTIYF. Using reference TRBV9 and TRBJ1-3 for the parts outside the CDR3, the full variable domain is DSGVTQTPKHLITATGQRVTLRCSPRSGDLSVYWYQQSLDQGLQFLIQYYNGEERAKGNILERFSAQQFPDLHSELNLSSLELGDSALYFCASSVQDRAGNTIYFGEGSWLTVV.

The table lists this clone with a few counts. The chain carries TRBV6-5 and TRBJ1-1; weak D call: TRBD1 (5 bases). Germline CDR1 reads MNHEY; CDR2 reads SVGAGI. Trimming left V 2 bases short and J 6 bases short, with 7 bases between. This CDR3 has 12 residues. The chain's CDR3 is CASSYRGSEAFF. The DNA for the CDR3 is TGTGCCAGCAGTTACAGGGGATCTGAAGCTTTCTTT.

V is TRBV2 and J is TRBJ1-1, with 9 bases lining up with TRBD1. This CDR3 is 14 amino acids long. V gave up 7 bases and J gave up 8 bases; unmatched junction bases: 11. From germline, CDR1 is SNHLY and CDR2 FYNNEI. The CDR3 DNA is TGTGCCAGCATTCGGTCCGGGACAGGGTTAGAAGCTTTCTTT. Translation: CASIRSGTGLEAFF.

The rearrangement uses TRBV30 and TRBJ1-1; a possible D gene is TRBD1 (6 bases). CDR1 is GTSNPN and CDR2 is SVGIG in the germline V gene (reference sequence). Trimming left V 0 bases short and J 5 bases short, with 22 bases between. CDR3 length: 17 residues. In DNA, the CDR3 is TGTGCCTGGAGTGTTAAGGCGGCAGGGCTAAGGGGGACTGAAGCTTTCTTT. Its translation is CAWSVKAAGLRGTEAFF.

This clone came up a few times. The chain is built from TRBV30 and TRBJ1-2; 12 nucleotides agree with TRBD1. CDR3 size: 13 residues. Trimming took 5 bases from V and 11 from J; bases not matched to a gene: 9. Germline V gene sequence: CDR1 GTSNPN, CDR2 SVGIG (reference sequence). CDR3 nucleotide sequence: TGTGCCTGGCTGAAACCGGGACAGGGGGCGTACACCTTC. Translation: CAWLKPGQGAYTF.

This clone was seen once. The chain recombines TRBV7-9 with TRBJ1-5; D ambiguous. The CDR3 loop spans 13 amino acids. Germline V CDR1 and CDR2: SEHNR, FQNEAQ (reference sequence). V was clipped by 5 bases and J by 6 bases, with 11 bases between them. The CDR3 loop is CASSPTGTQPQHF. Here the CDR3 DNA reads TGTGCCAGCAGCCCCACGGGTACTCAGCCCCAGCATTTT.

V and J are TRBV10-3 and TRBJ1-3, with 7 bases fitting TRBD1. Germline V gene sequence: CDR1 ENHRY, CDR2 SYGVKD. Trimming removed 2 bases from V and 0 bases from J; junction bases left unmatched: 19. CDR3 length: 21 amino acids. The CDR3 coding sequence is TGTGCCATCAGTGAGCCACTCGGGGGACAGACACCTTCTTACTCTGGAAACACCATATATTTT. The encoded protein is CAISEPLGGQTPSYSGNTIYF.

The chain employs TRBV5-1 and TRBJ1-2; TRBD1 aligns across 7 bases. The CDR3 has 13 amino acids. Germline V gene lookup returns CDR1 SGHRS and CDR2 YFSETQ. V lost 2 bases to trimming and J lost 3 bases; unmatched junction nucleotides: 1. The CDR3 loop is CASSFDRDYGYTF. The CDR3 DNA is TGCGCCAGCAGCTTCGACAGGGACTATGGCTACACCTTC.

V gene TRBV4-2 combines with J gene TRBJ2-5; D is possibly TRBD1 (5 bases). The CDR3 runs 13 residues. The V end lost 5 bases, the J end lost 1 base, and 8 bases lay between the germline ends. Germline CDR1 is LGHNA and CDR2 is YNFKEQ. CDR3 DNA sequence: TGTGCCAGCAGCAGACAGAGCCAAGAGACCCAGTACTTC. Encoded protein: CASSRQSQETQYF.

DNA of the CDR3: TGTGCCAGCAGCCAAGATCGACAGGGGGCCCTGAACACTGAAGCTTTCTTT. Protein product: CASSQDRQGALNTEAFF. V is TRBV3-1 (or the pseudogene TRBV3-2) and J is TRBJ1-1, with 10 bases aligning to TRBD1. V dropped 0 bases and J dropped 0; count of bases not matched to a gene: 4. CDR3 size: 17 residues. CDR1 is LGHDT, CDR2 YNNKEL, per germline (reference sequence).

This chain uses TRBV29-1 with TRBJ1-3; D uncertain. Trimming shortened V by 4 bases and J by 0 bases, and 7 bases separated the two germline ends. There are 13 residues in the CDR3. The V gene's germline CDR1 is SQVTM and CDR2 ANQGSEA. CDR3 sequence reads: CSVGASSGNTIYF. DNA of the CDR3: TGCAGCGTTGGGGCCAGCTCTGGAAACACCATATATTTT.

The V call is TRBV18, the J call TRBJ2-2; 8 positions match TRBD1. The V and J ends lost 2 bases and 7 bases, in that order; junction bases with no gene match: 9. CDR1 KGHSH and CDR2 LQKENI come from the germline V gene. The CDR3 is 16 residues long. CDR3 in DNA: TGTGCCAGCTCACCAAACCCGGACAGGGCTGGCGGGGAGCTGTTTTTT. Translating gives CASSPNPDRAGGELFF.

V usage is TRBV5-1 and J usage is TRBJ2-7; D may be TRBD2 (5 bases). This CDR3 region has 15 residues. The V gene's germline CDR1 is SGHRS and CDR2 YFSETQ. Trimming stripped 2 bases from V and 4 bases from J, with 16 bases between. This CDR3 reads CASSFAAGLVYEQYF. For the CDR3, the DNA is TGCGCCAGCAGCTTTGCGGCGGGTTTGGTATACGAGCAGTACTTC.

Notes on this clone: At one end, the junction sequence differs from germline, possibly due to a read error. The V gene is TRBV19, the J gene TRBJ1-1; TRBD1 is a possible D gene (6 bases). The CDR3 is made up of 14 amino acids. Germline CDR1 and CDR2: LNHDA and SQIVND (reference sequence). CDR3 amino acids: CTSIRGGQQKEAFF. For the CDR3, the DNA is TGTACCAGTATTCGAGGAGGACAGCAAAAAGAAGCTTTCTTT.

The rearrangement joins TRBV11-3 to TRBJ1-3; D uncertain. CDR3 length equals 16 residues. V lost 3 bases, J lost 0 bases, and 12 bases lay in between. Germline loops: CDR1 SGHNT, CDR2 YENEEA. The CDR3, as DNA: TGTGCCAGCAGCTTCGCCCAGGTCCCCTCTGGAAACACCATATATTTT. Its protein is CASSFAQVPSGNTIYF. Full variable domain (missing parts from reference TRBV11-3 and TRBJ1-3): EAGVVQSPRYKIIEKKQPVAFWCNPISGHNTLYWYLQNLGQGPELLIRYENEEAVDDSQLPKDRFSAERLKGVDSTLKIQPAELGDSAVYLCASSFAQVPSGNTIYFGEGSWLTVV.

V is TRBV5-4 and J is TRBJ2-1; 9 bases line up with TRBD1. Trimming took 0 bases from V and 9 from J; bases not matched to a gene: 4. The CDR3 sequence is 14 residues long. The germline V gene has CDR1 SGHNT and CDR2 YYREEE (reference sequence). DNA of the CDR3: TGTGCCAGCAGCTTGGAACAGGGGGCTGGTGAGCAGTTCTTC. This codes for CASSLEQGAGEQFF.

In nucleotides, the CDR3 is TGTGCCAGCAGCTCAGGGACTAGCGGGGGGGCCGCCTACAATGAGCAGTTCTTC. This sequence encodes CASSSGTSGGAAYNEQFF. The genes are TRBV13 and TRBJ2-1; 16 bases line up with TRBD2. Germline CDR1 is PRHDT and CDR2 is FYEKMQ (reference sequence). V lost 4 bases to trimming and J lost 2 bases; unmatched junction nucleotides: 5. This CDR3 comprises 18 residues. Complete variable domain (other parts from reference TRBV13 and TRBJ2-1): AAGVIQSPRHLIKEKRETATLKCYPIPRHDTVYWYQQGPGQDPQFLISFYEKMQSDKGSIPDRFSAQQFSDYHSELNMSSLELGDSALYFCASSSGTSGGAAYNEQFFGPGTRLTVL.

The rearrangement links TRBV10-2 to TRBJ1-2, with D perhaps matching TRBD1 (6 bases). Trimming removed 5 bases from V and 9 bases from J, with 13 bases in between. The CDR3 has 12 amino acids. The germline V gene has CDR1 WSHSY and CDR2 SAAADI. The CDR3 region has the DNA TGCGCCAGCAGTTGGGACATCGACAGCTACACCTTC. This gives the protein CASSWDIDSYTF.

This chain joins TRBV28 and TRBJ1-1; the D is unclear. CDR1 is MDHEN and CDR2 is SYDVKM in the germline V gene. The CDR3 length is 14 residues. The germline V and J ends were trimmed by 6 bases and 3 bases, with 14 bases remaining between them. The CDR3 is CASSLPVRHTEAFF. The CDR3, as DNA: TGTGCCAGCAGCCTACCCGTCAGGCACACTGAAGCTTTCTTT.

The chain couples TRBV5-1 to TRBJ2-1, with 8 nucleotides matching TRBD2. The CDR3 has 16 amino acids. The germline V gene encodes CDR1 SGHRS and CDR2 YFSETQ. Trimming at V came to 4 bases and at J to 5 bases, leaving 11 bases not matched to a gene. The CDR3 DNA reads TGCGCCAGCAGCGTTAGCGGGGTCTCTCTAAACAATGAGCAGTTCTTC. The encoded protein is CASSVSGVSLNNEQFF.

The gene calls are TRBV10-1 and TRBJ2-3, with 13 bases that match TRBD2. Per germline, CDR1 WNHNN and CDR2 SYGVQD (reference sequence). The CDR3 covers 16 residues. Germline trimming cut 8 bases from V and 3 bases from J; bases unmatched to any gene: 8. This chain's CDR3 is CASPTSGGPRTDTQYF. The CDR3 coding sequence is TGCGCCAGCCCGACTAGCGGGGGGCCAAGGACAGATACGCAGTATTTT.

The rearrangement links TRBV11-3 to TRBJ2-1, with TRBD2 matching 8 bases. This CDR3 spans 15 amino acids. The V and J ends lost 2 bases and 3 bases, in that order; junction bases with no gene match: 3. Germline-derived CDR1 and CDR2 are SGHNT and YENEEA. The CDR3 is CASSLNGGVYNEQFF. CDR3 DNA: TGTGCCAGCAGCTTAAACGGGGGGGTCTACAATGAGCAGTTCTTC. The full variable domain, rest sourced from reference TRBV11-3 and TRBJ2-1, is EAGVVQSPRYKIIEKKQPVAFWCNPISGHNTLYWYLQNLGQGPELLIRYENEEAVDDSQLPKDRFSAERLKGVDSTLKIQPAELGDSAVYLCASSLNGGVYNEQFFGPGTRLTVL.

CDR3 sequence: CASSSSMGVNTEAFF. In DNA, the CDR3 is TGTGCCAGCAGCTCCAGTATGGGAGTGAACACTGAAGCTTTCTTT. The rearrangement joins TRBV11-2 to TRBJ1-1; D is unresolved. Germline V lookup: CDR1 SGHAT, CDR2 FQNNGV. Trimming left V 4 bases short and J 0 bases short, with 12 bases between. This CDR3 spans 15 amino acids.

The chain uses TRBV7-2 and TRBJ2-1, with D tentatively TRBD2 (5 bases). CDR1 is SGHTA, CDR2 FQGNSA, per germline. This CDR3 comprises 15 residues. The V end was cut by 5 bases, the J end by 0 bases, with 11 bases between. This CDR3 reads CASSPGGGSYNEQFF. In DNA form, the CDR3 reads TGTGCCAGCAGCCCCGGTGGAGGCTCCTACAATGAGCAGTTCTTC.